This T cell receptor beta chain is drawn from a study of CD8 T cells in Susac syndrome. Study-level findings and limits: The TCR sequencing and HLA analysis in the study involved a relatively small number of individuals, as the study acknowledged.

Reverse transcription of about 0.45 to 1 ug RNA used random hexamers. Multiplex PCR with immunoSEQ amplified the TCR beta CDR3 across 54 Vbeta and 13 Jbeta. One entry per CDR3 protein results from TCRdb running MiXCR on the immunoSEQ multiplex PCR reads. The table shows over 150,000 distinct CDR3 sequences, with 85% to 95% occurring only once. In blood CD8+ and CD4+ T cells, TCR beta underwent sequencing. Negative isolation yielded CD4+ and CD8+ T cells, and FACS enriched TEMRA cells. Concerning this clonotype: Its antigen is as yet unknown.

Per the germline V gene, CDR1 is DFQATT and CDR2 is SNEGSKA (reference sequence). V lost 6 bases and J 3 bases, leaving 12 bases between the germline ends. CDR3 length: 13 amino acids. V is TRBV20-1 and J is TRBJ1-5; tentatively, D is TRBD1 (5 bases). The receptor's source is a human donor with multiple sclerosis. Input material: CD4+ T cells from PBMCs. The CDR3 loop is CSARGPPNQPQHF. The DNA of the CDR3 is TGCAGTGCAAGGGGACCCCCCAATCAGCCCCAGCATTTT.